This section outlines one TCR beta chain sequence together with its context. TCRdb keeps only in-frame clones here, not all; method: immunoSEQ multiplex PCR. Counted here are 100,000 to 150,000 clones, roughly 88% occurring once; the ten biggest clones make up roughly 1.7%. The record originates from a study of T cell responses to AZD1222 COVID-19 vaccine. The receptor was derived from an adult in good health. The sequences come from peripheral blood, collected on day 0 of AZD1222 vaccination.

The CDR3 region is CASSPGGGYGYTF. In DNA form, the CDR3 reads TGTGCCAGCAGTCCAGGGGGCGGGTATGGCTACACCTTC. The chain links TRBV11-3 to TRBJ1-2; 8 nucleotides line up with TRBD1. With 6 bases clipped from V and 5 bases from J, the junction kept 5 bases outside the gene matches. The CDR3 is 13 residues long. CDR1 SGHNT and CDR2 YENEEA come from the germline V gene.